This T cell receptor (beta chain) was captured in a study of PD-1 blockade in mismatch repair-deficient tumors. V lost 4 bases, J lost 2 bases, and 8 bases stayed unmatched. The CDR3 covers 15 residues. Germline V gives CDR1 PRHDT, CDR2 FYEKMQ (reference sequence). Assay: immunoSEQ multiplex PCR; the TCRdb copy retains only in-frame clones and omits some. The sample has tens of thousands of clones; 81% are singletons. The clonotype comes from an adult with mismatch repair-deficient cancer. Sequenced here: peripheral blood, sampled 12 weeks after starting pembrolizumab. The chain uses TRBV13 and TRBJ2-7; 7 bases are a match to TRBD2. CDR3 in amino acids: CASSSTREGTYEQYF. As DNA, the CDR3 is TGTGCCAGCAGCTCCACCAGGGAGGGAACCTACGAGCAGTACTTC.